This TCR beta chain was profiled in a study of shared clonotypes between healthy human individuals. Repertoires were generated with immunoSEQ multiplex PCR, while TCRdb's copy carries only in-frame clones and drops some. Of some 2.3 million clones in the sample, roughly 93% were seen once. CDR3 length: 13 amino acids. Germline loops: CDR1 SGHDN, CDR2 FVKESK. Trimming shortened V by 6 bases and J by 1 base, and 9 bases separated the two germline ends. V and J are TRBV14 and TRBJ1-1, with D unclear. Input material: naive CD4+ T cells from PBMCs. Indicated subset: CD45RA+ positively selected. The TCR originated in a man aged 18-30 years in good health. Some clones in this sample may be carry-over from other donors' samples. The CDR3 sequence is CASSLQWNTEAFF. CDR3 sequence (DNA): TGTGCCAGCAGTCTACAGTGGAACACTGAAGCTTTCTTT. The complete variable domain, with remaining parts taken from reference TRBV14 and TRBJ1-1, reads EAGVTQFPSHSVIEKGQTVTLRCDPISGHDNLYWYRRVMGKEIKFLLHFVKESKQDESGMPNNRFLAERTGGTYSTLKVQPAELEDSGVYFCASSLQWNTEAFFGQGTRLTVV.